This entry lists 10 T cell receptor beta chains sequenced from one sample in a study of read filtering for tumor transcriptome and immune sequencing. This library used about 360 ng RNA and molecular barcoded adaptors spanning alpha/delta and beta/gamma chains. MiXCR was run by TCRdb on the reads, yielding one entry per CDR3 protein. The data contain over 50,000 distinct CDR3 sequences, approximately 13% of them singletons. Input material: a population of CD138-negative cells sorted from bone marrow. These receptors came from a donor aged 40 or over with multiple myeloma.

The sample holds many counts of this clonotype. This chain connects TRBV20-1 to TRBJ1-6; 7 bases fit TRBD1. The germline V gene has CDR1 DFQATT and CDR2 SNEGSKA (reference sequence). V shed 3 bases and J 5 bases; nucleotides not matched to a gene: 7. The CDR3 consists of 15 residues. The CDR3 nucleotides are TGCAGTGCTAGGAAACAGGGGAAAGATAATTCACCCCTCCACTTT. Translated, it gives CSARKQGKDNSPLHF.

There are many counts of this clonotype. The V gene is TRBV28, the J gene TRBJ2-3; D is tentatively TRBD1 or TRBD2 (5 bases each). V lost 3 bases, J lost 0 bases, and 13 bases lay in between. The CDR3 spans 16 residues. From germline, CDR1 is MDHEN and CDR2 SYDVKM. The CDR3, as DNA: TGTGCCAGCAGTTTCGGGGCTTTTGGGAGCACAGATACGCAGTATTTT. Encoded protein: CASSFGAFGSTDTQYF.

This clonotype was seen ten or more times. CDR3 region: CASRGSEGTETQYF. DNA for the CDR3: TGTGCCAGCAGGGGGAGCGAGGGAACAGAGACCCAGTACTTC. The J gene is TRBJ2-5, the V gene TRBV6-6, with D perhaps TRBD2 (5 bases). The CDR3 contains 14 residues. The ends were cut back, 6 bases at V and 4 bases at J, with 15 bases in the middle. Germline V gene lookup returns CDR1 MNHNY and CDR2 SVGAGI (reference sequence).

The sample holds many counts of this clonotype. The V gene is TRBV5-1, the J gene TRBJ2-2, with 10 bases fitting TRBD1. The CDR3 loop spans 16 amino acids. The V gene's germline CDR1 is SGHRS and CDR2 YFSETQ. With V trimmed by 4 bases and J by 6 bases, 9 bases remained unmatched. CDR3 sequence (DNA): TGCGCCAGCAGCACTCAGACAGGGGGCGCGGCCGGGGAGCTGTTTTTT. Its translation: CASSTQTGGAAGELFF.

In its sample, this clonotype was seen many times. The rearrangement links TRBV7-3 to TRBJ2-1; a possible D gene is TRBD2 (6 bases). CDR1 and CDR2 from the germline V gene are SGHTA and FQGTGA. The CDR3 has 15 residues. The V gene lost 0 bases and the J gene lost 4 bases, with 10 bases spanning the gap. CDR3 residues: CASSLTASAYNEQFF. CDR3 in DNA: TGTGCCAGCAGCTTAACGGCTAGCGCATACAATGAGCAGTTCTTC.

This clonotype was seen many times. The chain is built from TRBV21-1 and TRBJ2-5; the tabulated D call, TRBD1, remains unverified against the DNA. TRBV21-1 is flagged as a pseudogene. CDR3 length: 14 residues. The CDR3 protein is CASSKGTVQETQYF. The DNA of the CDR3 is TGTGCCAGCAGCAAAGGGACAGTCCAAGAGACCCAGTACTTC.

This clonotype was observed at least ten times. The V call is TRBV7-2, the J call TRBJ1-5, with no clear D. V dropped 4 bases and J dropped 0 bases, with 10 bases sitting between them. CDR1 is SGHTA, CDR2 FQGNSA, per germline. The length of the CDR3 is 15 residues. The CDR3 nucleotides read TGTGCCAGCAGCTCCTATACTTATAGCAATCAGCCCCAGCATTTT. It specifies CASSSYTYSNQPQHF.

This clonotype has a count of ten or more. This chain links TRBV7-8 with TRBJ2-1; 12 bases are shared with TRBD1. The CDR3 loop spans 15 amino acids. Germline values: CDR1 SGHVS, CDR2 FQNEAQ. V lost 5 bases to trimming and J lost 6 bases; unmatched junction nucleotides: 5. The CDR3 is CASSQGTGGFNEQFF. The CDR3 DNA reads as TGTGCCAGCAGCCAAGGGACAGGGGGCTTCAATGAGCAGTTCTTC.

The chain is built from TRBV11-3 and TRBJ2-2, with a tentative D call TRBD2 (6 bases). The germline V gene has CDR1 SGHNT and CDR2 YENEEA. Trimming pared 5 bases from V and 7 bases from J, leaving 14 bases between. The CDR3 has 14 residues. For the CDR3, the DNA is TGTGCCAGCAGCGGTTACGGAGGGGACGGGGAGCTGTTTTTT. The encoded protein is CASSGYGGDGELFF.

This clonotype came up many times. The chain combines TRBV29-1 with TRBJ2-3; D uncertain. Trimming left V 4 bases short and J 2 bases short, with 10 bases between. The CDR3 contains 13 residues. Germline assignment: CDR1 SQVTM and CDR2 ANQGSEA. CDR3 sequence: CSVASRFTDTQYF. The DNA for the CDR3 is TGCAGCGTTGCGTCTCGGTTCACAGATACGCAGTATTTT.